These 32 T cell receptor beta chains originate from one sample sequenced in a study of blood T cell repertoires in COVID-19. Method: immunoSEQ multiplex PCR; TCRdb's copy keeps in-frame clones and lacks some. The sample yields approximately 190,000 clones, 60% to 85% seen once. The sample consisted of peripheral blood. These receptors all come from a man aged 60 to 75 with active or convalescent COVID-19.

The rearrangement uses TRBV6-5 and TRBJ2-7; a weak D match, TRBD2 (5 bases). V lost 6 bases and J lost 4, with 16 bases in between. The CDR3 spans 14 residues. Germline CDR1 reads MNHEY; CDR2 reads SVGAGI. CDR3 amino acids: CASRPALVVYEQYF. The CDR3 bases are TGTGCCAGCAGGCCAGCACTAGTAGTTTACGAGCAGTACTTC.

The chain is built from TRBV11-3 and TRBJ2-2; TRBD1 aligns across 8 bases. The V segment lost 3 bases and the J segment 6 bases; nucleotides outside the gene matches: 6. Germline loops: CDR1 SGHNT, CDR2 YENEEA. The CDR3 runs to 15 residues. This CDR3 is CASSFRQGAAGELFF. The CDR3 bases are TGTGCCAGCAGCTTCCGGCAGGGGGCCGCCGGGGAGCTGTTTTTT.

The CDR3 loop reads CASSGGSNQPQHF. The CDR3 bases are TGTGCCAGTAGTGGGGGGAGCAATCAGCCCCAGCATTTT. The J gene is TRBJ1-5, the V gene TRBV19, with D perhaps matching TRBD1 (5 bases). The CDR3 is 13 residues long. Trimming removed 5 bases at V and 1 base at J, with 6 bases between. Per germline, CDR1 LNHDA and CDR2 SQIVND (reference sequence).

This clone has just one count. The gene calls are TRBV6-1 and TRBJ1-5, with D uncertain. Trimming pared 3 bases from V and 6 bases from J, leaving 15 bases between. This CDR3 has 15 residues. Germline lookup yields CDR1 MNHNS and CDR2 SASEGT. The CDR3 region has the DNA TGTGCCAGCAGTGATCCGACAAGGAGGCGTCAGCCCCAGCATTTT. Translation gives CASSDPTRRRQPQHF.

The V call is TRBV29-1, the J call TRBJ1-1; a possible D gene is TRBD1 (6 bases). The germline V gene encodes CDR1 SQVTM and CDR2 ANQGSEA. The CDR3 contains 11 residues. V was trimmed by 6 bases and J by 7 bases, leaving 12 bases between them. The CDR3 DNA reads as TGCAGCGTAGCACAGGGAAATGAAGCTTTCTTT. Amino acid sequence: CSVAQGNEAFF.

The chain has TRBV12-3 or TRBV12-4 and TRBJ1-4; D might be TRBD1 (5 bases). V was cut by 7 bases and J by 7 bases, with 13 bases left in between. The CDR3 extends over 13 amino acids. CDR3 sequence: CASTVTGFEKLFF. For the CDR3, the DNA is TGTGCCAGCACCGTCACAGGTTTTGAAAAACTGTTTTTT.

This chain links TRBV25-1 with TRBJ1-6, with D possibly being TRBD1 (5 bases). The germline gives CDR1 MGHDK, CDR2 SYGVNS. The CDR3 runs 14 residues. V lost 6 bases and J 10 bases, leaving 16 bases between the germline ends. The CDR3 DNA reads TGTGCCAGCAGGTCTTCGGGGGGAAGGTCACCCCTCCACTTT. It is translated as CASRSSGGRSPLHF. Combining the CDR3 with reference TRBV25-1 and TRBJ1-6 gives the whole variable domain EADIYQTPRYLVIGTGKKITLECSQTMGHDKMYWYQQDPGMELHLIHYSYGVNSTEKGDLSSESTVSRIRTEHFPLTLESARPSHTSQYLCASRSSGGRSPLHFGNGTRLTVT.

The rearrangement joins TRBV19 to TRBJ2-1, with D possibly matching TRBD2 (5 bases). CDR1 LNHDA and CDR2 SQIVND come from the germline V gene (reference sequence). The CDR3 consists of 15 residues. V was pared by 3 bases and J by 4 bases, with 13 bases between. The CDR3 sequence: CASSINLAGYNEQFF. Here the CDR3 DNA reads TGTGCCAGTAGTATTAACCTAGCCGGATACAATGAGCAGTTCTTC.

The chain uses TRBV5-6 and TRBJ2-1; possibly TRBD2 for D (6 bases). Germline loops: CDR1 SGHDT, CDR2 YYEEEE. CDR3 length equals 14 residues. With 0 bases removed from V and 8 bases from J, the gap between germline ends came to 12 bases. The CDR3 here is CASSLGLVEDEQFF. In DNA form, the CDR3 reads TGTGCCAGCAGCTTGGGACTAGTTGAGGATGAGCAGTTCTTC.

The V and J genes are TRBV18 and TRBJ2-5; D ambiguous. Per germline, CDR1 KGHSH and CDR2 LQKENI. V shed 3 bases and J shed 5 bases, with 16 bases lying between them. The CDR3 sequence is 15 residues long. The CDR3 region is CASSPQLTVRETQYF. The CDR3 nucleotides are TGTGCCAGCTCACCCCAATTGACGGTGAGGGAGACCCAGTACTTC.

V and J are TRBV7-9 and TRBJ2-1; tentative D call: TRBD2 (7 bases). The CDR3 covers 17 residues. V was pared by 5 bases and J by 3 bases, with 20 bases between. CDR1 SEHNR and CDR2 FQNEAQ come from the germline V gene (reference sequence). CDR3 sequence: CASSPRGLAGNYNEQFF. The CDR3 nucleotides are TGTGCCAGCAGCCCTAGGGGGTTAGCGGGCAACTACAATGAGCAGTTCTTC.

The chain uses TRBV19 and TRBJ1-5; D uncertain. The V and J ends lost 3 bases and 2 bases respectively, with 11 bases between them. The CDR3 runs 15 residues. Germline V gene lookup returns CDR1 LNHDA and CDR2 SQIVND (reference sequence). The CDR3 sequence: CASSIFRHGNQPQHF. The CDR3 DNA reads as TGTGCCAGTAGTATCTTCAGACATGGCAATCAGCCCCAGCATTTT.

In DNA form, the CDR3 reads TGCGCCAGCAGCCGCGGACAGGTTAACTATGGCTACACCTTC. Its translation is CASSRGQVNYGYTF. The chain employs TRBV4-3 and TRBJ1-2, with 7 bases aligning to TRBD1. Germline V gene lookup returns CDR1 LGHNA and CDR2 YSLEER. The CDR3 is 14 amino acids. After removal of 4 bases from V and 1 base from J, the junction contained 3 bases not matched to a gene.

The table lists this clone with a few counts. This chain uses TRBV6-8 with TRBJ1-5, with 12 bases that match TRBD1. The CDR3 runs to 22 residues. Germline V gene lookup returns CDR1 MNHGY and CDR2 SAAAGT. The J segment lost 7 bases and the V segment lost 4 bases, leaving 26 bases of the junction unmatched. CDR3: CASSSPWDRGRSRGFCKQPQHF. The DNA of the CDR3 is TGTGCCAGCAGTTCGCCCTGGGACAGGGGGCGCAGTAGGGGATTTTGTAAACAGCCCCAGCATTTT.

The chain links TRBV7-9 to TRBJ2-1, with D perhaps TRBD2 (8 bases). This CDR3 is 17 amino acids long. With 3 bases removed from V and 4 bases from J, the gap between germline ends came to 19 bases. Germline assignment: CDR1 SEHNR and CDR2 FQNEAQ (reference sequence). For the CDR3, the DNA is TGTGCCAGCAGCTTCCAGGGGGGAGCGGGAGAGTACAATGAGCAGTTCTTC. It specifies CASSFQGGAGEYNEQFF. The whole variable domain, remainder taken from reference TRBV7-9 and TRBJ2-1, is DTGVSQNPRHKITKRGQNVTFRCDPISEHNRLYWYRQTLGQGPEFLTYFQNEAQLEKSRLLSDRFSAERPKGSFSTLEIQRTEQGDSAMYLCASSFQGGAGEYNEQFFGPGTRLTVL.

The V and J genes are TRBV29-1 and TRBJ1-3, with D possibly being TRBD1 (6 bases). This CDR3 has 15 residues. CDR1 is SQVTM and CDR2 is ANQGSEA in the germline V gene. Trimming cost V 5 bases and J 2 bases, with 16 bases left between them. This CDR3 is CSVSGGGVPGNTIYF. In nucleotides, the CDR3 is TGCAGCGTTTCTGGCGGGGGCGTCCCTGGAAACACCATATATTTT.

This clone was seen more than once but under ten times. CDR3 in amino acids: CAAQSGRTGELFF. CDR3 in DNA: TGTGCCGCACAATCAGGGCGCACCGGGGAGCTGTTTTTT. This rearrangement joins TRBV28 to TRBJ2-2, with TRBD1 as a possible D gene (5 bases). The V end lost 11 bases, the J end lost 4 bases, and 14 bases lay between the germline ends. Germline V gives CDR1 MDHEN, CDR2 SYDVKM. There are 13 residues in the CDR3.

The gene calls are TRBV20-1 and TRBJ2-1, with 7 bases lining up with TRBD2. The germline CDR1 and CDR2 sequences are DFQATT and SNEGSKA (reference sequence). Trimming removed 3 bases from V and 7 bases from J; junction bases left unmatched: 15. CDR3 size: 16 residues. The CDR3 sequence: CSASRWGGPGGNEQFF. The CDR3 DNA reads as TGCAGTGCTAGTCGGTGGGGAGGCCCGGGGGGAAATGAGCAGTTCTTC.

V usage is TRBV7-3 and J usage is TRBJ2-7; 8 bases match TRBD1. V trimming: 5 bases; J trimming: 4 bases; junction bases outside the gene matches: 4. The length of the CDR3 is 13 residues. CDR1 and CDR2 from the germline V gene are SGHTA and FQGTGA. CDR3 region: CASSRQGQYEQYF. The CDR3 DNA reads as TGTGCCAGCAGCCGACAGGGGCAATACGAGCAGTACTTC.

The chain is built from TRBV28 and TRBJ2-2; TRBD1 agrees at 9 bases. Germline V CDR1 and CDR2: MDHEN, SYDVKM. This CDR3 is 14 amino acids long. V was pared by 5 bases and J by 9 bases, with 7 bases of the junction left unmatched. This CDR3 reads CASSPTGGWRELFF. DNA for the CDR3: TGTGCCAGCAGTCCTACAGGGGGCTGGCGGGAGCTGTTTTTT.

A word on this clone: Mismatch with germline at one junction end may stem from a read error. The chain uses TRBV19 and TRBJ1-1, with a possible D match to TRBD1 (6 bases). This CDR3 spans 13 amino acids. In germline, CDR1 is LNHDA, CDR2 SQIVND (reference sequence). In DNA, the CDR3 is TGTGCCAGTAGCATAGACAGGCTCACTGAAGCTTTCTTT. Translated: CASSIDRLTEAFF.

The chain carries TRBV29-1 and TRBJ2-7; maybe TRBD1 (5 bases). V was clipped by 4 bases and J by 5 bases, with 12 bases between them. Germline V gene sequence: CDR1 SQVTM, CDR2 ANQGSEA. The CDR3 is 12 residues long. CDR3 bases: TGCAGCGTTGGCAGGGTTGCCAACGAGCAGTACTTC. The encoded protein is CSVGRVANEQYF.

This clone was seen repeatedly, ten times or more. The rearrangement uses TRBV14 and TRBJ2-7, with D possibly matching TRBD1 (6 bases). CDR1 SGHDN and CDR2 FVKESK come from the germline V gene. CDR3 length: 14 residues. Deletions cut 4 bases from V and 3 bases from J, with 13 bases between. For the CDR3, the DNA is TGTGCCAGCAGCCTTACAGGGTTTCACTACGAGCAGTACTTC. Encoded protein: CASSLTGFHYEQYF.

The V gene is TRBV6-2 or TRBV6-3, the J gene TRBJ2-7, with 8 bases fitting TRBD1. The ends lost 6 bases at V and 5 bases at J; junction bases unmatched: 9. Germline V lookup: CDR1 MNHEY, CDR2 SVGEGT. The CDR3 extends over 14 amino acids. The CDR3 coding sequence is TGTGCCAGCAGCCTCGAGGACAGGGAACACGAGCAGTACTTC. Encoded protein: CASSLEDREHEQYF.

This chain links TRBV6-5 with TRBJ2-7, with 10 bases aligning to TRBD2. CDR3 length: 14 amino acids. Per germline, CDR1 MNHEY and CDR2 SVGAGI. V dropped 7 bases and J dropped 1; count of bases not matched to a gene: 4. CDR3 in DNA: TGTGCCAGCATCCCACTAGCGGGGTCCTACGAGCAGTACTTC. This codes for CASIPLAGSYEQYF.

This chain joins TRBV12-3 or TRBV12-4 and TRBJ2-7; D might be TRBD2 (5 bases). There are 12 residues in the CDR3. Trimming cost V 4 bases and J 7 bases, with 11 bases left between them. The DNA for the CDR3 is TGTGCCAGCAGTTACGGCCCGGGGGAGCAGTACTTC. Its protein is CASSYGPGEQYF.

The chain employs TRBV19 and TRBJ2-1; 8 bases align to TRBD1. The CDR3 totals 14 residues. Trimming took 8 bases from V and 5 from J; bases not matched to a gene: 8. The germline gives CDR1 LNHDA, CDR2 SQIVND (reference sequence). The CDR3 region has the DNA TGTGCCAGTGCCCGGGACAGGAGTCACAATGAGCAGTTCTTC. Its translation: CASARDRSHNEQFF.

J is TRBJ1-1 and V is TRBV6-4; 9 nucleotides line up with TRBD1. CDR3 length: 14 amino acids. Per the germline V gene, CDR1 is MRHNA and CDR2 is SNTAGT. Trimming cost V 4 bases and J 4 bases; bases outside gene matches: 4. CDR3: CASSAQGASTEAFF. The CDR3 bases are TGTGCCAGCAGTGCACAGGGGGCGTCCACTGAAGCTTTCTTT.

The CDR3 region has the DNA TGTGCCAGTAGTACACGACAGGGGGTCTATGGCTACACCTTC. This codes for CASSTRQGVYGYTF. J is TRBJ1-2 and V is TRBV19; 9 positions match TRBD1. The CDR3 runs to 14 residues. CDR1 and CDR2 (germline): LNHDA, SQIVND (reference sequence). V lost 4 bases to trimming and J lost 4 bases; unmatched junction nucleotides: 4.

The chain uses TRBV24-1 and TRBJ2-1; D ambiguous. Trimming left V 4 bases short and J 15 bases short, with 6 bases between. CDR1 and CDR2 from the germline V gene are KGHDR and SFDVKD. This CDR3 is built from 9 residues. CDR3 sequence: CATSDLSFF. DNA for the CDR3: TGTGCCACCAGTGACCTCTCGTTCTTC.

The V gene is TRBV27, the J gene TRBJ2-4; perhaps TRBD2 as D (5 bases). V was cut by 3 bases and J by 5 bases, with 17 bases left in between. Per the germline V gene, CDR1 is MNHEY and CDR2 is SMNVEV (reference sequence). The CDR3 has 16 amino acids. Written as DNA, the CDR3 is TGTGCCAGCAGTTTGGGCTATGGAGGTTTTCAAAACATTCAGTACTTC. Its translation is CASSLGYGGFQNIQYF.

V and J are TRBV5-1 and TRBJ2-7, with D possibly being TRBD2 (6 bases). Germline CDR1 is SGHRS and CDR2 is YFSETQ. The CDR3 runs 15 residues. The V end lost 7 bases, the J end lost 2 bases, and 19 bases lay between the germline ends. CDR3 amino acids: CASALHGRGPYEQYF. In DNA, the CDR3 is TGCGCCAGCGCCCTCCACGGGAGAGGGCCCTACGAGCAGTACTTC.